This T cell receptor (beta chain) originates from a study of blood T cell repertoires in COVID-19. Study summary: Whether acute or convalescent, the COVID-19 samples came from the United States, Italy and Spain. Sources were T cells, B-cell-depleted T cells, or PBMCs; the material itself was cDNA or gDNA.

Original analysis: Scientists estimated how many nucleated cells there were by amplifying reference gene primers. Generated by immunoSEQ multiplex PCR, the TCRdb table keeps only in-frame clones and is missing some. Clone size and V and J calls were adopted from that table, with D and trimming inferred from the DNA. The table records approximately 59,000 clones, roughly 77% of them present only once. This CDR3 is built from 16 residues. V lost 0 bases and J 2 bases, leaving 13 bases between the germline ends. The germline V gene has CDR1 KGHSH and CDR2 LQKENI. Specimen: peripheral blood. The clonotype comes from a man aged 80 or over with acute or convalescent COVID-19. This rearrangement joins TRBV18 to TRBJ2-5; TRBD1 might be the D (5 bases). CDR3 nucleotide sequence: TGTGCCAGCTCACCACCAGGGCAGGGTGGGCAAGAGACCCAGTACTTC. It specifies CASSPPGQGGQETQYF.